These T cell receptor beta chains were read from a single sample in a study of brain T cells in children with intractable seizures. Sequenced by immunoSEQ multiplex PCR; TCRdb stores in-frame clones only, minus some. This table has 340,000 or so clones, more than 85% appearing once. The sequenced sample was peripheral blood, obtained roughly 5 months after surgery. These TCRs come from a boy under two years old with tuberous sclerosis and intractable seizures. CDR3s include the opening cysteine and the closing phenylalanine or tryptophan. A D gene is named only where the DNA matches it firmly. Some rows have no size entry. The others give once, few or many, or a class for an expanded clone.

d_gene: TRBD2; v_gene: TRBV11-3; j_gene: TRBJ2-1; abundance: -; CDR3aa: CASSLRREAVYNEQFF
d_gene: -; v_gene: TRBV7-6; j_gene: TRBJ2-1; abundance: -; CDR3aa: CASSLAAGTYNEQFF
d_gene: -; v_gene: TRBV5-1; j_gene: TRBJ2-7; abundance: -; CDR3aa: CASSPGGPSYEQYF
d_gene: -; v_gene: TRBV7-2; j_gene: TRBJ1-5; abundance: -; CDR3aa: CASSFSGGQPQHF
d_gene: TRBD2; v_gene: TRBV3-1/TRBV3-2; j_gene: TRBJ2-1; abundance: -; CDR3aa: CASSQPSVSGIFDEQFF
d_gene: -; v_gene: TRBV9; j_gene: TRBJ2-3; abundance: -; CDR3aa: CASSVDAESTDTQYF
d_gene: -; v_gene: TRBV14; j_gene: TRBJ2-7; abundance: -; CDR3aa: CASSQDTENRTYEQYF
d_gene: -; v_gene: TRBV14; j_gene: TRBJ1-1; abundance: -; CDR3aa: CASSQVVGFSFSRPALMNTEAFF
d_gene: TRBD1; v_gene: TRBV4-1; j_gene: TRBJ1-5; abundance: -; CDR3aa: CASSQDMDRAQPQHF
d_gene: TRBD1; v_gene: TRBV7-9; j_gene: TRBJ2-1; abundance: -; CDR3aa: CASPNPGTGFISGQFF
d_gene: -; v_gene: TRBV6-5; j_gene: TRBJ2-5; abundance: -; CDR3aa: CASSYSVSQGDQTQYF
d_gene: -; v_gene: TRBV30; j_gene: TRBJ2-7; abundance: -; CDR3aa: CAWRESVEQYF
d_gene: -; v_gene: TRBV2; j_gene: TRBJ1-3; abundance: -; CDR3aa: CASSGRVISGNTIYF
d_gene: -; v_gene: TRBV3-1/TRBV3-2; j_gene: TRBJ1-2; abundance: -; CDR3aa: CASSQEAPLGPYGYTF
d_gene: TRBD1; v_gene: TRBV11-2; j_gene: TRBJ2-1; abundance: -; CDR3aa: CASSEGQGAYNEQFF
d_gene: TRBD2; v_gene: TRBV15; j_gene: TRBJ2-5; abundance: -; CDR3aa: CATSRGLASGGEETQYF
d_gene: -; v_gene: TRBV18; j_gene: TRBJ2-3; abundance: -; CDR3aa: CASSATFSTDTQYF
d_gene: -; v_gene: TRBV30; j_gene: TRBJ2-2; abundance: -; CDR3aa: CAWKVAVNTGELFF
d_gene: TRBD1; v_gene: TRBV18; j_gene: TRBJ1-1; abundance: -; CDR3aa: CASSSGGQMNTEAFF
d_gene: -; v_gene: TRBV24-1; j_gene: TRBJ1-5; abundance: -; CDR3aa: CATSDSLGDPYSNQPQHF
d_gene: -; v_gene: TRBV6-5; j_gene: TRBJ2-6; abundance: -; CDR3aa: CASSFRYSGANVLTF
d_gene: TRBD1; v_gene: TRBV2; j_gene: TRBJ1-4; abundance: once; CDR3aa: CASRATGLREKLFF
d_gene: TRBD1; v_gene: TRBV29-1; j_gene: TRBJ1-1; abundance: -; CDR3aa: CSVEAGQGFGNTEAFF
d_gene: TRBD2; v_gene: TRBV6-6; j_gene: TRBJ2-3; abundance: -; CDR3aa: CASSYSRGSPTDTQYF
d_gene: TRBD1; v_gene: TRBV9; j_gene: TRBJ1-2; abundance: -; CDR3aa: CASSVASGQGANGYTF
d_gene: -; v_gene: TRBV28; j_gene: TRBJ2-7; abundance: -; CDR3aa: CASSSGGTGGYEQYF
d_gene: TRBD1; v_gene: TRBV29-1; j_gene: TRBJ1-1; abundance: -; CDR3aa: CSVHRGRNTEAFF
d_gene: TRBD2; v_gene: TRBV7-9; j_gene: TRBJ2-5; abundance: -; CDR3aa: CASSLLAGGQETQYF
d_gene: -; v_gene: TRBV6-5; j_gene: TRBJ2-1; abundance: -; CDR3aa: CASRPGNLILNEQFF
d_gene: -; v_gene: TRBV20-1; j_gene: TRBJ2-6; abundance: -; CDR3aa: CSASVPGANVLTF
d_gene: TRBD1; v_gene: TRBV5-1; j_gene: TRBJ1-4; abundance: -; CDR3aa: CASSLAGTGRGTNEKLFF
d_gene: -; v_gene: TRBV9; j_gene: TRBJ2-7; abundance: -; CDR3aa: CASSVGQGLTYEQYF
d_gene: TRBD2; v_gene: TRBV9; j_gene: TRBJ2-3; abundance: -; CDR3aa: CASGSGTTDTQYF
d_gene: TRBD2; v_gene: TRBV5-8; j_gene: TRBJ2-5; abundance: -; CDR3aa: CASSFRAGGPETQYF
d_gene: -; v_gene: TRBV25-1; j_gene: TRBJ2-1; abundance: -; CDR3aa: CASSEFLKSEQFF
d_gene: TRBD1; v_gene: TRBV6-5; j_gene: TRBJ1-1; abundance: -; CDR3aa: CASTYRGNTEAFF
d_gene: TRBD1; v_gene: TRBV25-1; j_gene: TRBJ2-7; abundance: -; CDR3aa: CASAPYRTGLEQYF
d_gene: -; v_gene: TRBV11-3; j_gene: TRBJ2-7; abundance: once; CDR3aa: CASTLGDFRSYEQYF
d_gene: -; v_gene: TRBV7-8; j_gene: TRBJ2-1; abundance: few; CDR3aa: CASSLALWGDEQFF
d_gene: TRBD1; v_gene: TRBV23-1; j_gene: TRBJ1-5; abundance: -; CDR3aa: CASSQQDRVGNQPQHF
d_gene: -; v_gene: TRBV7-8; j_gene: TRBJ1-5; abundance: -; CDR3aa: CASSLEGPGNQPQHF
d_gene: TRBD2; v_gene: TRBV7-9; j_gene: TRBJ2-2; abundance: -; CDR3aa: CASTPGLAGVNTGELFF
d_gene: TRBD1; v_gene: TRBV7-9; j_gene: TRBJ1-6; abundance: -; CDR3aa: CASSFIGARGTLHF
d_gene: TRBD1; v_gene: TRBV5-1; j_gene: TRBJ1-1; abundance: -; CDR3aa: CASRPHPPGGLANTEAFF
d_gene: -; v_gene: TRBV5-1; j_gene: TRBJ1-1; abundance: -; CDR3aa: CASEVGGGNTEAFF
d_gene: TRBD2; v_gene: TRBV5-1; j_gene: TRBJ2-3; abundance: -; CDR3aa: CASSLRTSGRTDTQYF
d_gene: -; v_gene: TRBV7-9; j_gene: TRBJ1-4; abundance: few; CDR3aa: CASSNNEKLFF
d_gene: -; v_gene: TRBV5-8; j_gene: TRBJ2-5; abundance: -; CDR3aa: CASSLKQANFKETQYF
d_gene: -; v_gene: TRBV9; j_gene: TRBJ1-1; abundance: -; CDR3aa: CASKAEGSTEAFF
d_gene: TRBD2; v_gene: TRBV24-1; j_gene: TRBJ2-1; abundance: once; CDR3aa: CATSGAKRSGRVGSSYNEQFF
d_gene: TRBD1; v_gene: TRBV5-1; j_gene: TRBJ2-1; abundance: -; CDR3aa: CASSLDRGIYNEQFF
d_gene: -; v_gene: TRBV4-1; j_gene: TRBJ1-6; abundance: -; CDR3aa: CASSQRLINSPLHF